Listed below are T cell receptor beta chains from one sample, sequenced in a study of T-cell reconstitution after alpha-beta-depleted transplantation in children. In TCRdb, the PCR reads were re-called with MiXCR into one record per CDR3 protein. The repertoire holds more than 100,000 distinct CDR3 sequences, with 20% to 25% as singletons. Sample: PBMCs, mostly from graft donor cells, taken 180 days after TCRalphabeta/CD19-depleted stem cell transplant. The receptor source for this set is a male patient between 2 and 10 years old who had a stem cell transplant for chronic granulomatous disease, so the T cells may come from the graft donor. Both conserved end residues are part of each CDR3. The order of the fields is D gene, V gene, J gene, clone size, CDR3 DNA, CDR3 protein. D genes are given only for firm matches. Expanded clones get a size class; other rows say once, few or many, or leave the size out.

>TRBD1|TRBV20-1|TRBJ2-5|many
TGCAGTGCTAGTCGACAAGACAGGGGGGAGACCCAGTACTTC
CSASRQDRGETQYF
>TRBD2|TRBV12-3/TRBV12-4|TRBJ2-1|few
TGTGCCAGCAGTTTCTCACTAGCGGCCTCCTACAATGAGCAGTTCTTC
CASSFSLAASYNEQFF
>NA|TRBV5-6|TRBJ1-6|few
TGTGCCAGCAGCTACGGACGGCGGTCTAATTCACCCCTCCACTTT
CASSYGRRSNSPLHF
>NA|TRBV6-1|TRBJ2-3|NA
TGTGCCAGCAGTGTCAGGGGGGGACAGTCGAGTACAGATACGCAGTATTTT
CASSVRGGQSSTDTQYF
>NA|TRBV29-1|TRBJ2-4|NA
TGCAGCGTGGGGGACGGCAACATTCAGTACTTC
CSVGDGNIQYF
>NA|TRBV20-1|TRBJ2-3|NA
TGCAGTGCGCCCAGAGGGGCAGCCACAGATACGCAGTATTTT
CSAPRGAATDTQYF
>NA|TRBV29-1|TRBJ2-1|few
TGCAGCGTTGAAGATGAGGGGGGAAGCTCCTACAATGAGCAGTTCTTC
CSVEDEGGSSYNEQFF
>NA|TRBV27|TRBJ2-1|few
TGTGCCAGCACCCGGAATGAGCAGTTCTTC
CASTRNEQFF
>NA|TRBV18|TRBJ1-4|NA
TGTGCCAGCTCACGGCGCTCCCTGGACAGCTTCTCAACTAATGAAAAACTGTTTTTT
CASSRRSLDSFSTNEKLFF
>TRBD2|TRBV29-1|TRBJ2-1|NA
TGCAGCGTTGAGACGGTCGGCTTCGGGACTAGCGGGGGCTGGAATGAGCAGTTCTTC
CSVETVGFGTSGGWNEQFF
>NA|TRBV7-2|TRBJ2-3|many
TGTGCCAGCGGGGTTGGACATACGCAGTATTTT
CASGVGHTQYF
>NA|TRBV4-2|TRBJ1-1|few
TGTGCCAGCAGCCAAGTCTCGGGCACTGAAGCTTTCTTT
CASSQVSGTEAFF
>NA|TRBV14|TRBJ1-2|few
TGTGCCAGCAGTTCAGGAAAGGCTGGCTACACCTTC
CASSSGKAGYTF
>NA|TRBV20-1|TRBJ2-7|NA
TGCAGTGCTATAAGACATACCGGGGGCTACGAGCAGTACTTC
CSAIRHTGGYEQYF
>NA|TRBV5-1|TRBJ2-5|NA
TGCGCCAGCAGCTCCGGCGGGACAGAAGAGACCCAGTACTTC
CASSSGGTEETQYF
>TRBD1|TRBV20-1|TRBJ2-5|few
TGCAGTGCTAGTCGGACAGGGAAAGGAGAGACCCAGTACTTC
CSASRTGKGETQYF
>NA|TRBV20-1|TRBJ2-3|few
TGCAGTGCAAAACAGGGGACTAGCACAGATACGCAGTATTTT
CSAKQGTSTDTQYF
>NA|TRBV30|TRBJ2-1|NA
TGTGCCTGGAGTGTACGAGGGGAGGAGCAGTTCTTC
CAWSVRGEEQFF
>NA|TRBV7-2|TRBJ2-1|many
TGTGCCAGCAGCTGGGGGGCAGGGTTCTCCTACAATGAGCAGTTCTTC
CASSWGAGFSYNEQFF
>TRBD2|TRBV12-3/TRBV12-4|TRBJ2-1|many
TGTGCCAGCAGTTTACTAGCGGGAGTATTCAATGAGCAGTTCTTC
CASSLLAGVFNEQFF
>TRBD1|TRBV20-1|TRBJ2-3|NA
TGCAGTGCCACCACCCTAACAGGGGGCCGCACAGATACGCAGTATTTT
CSATTLTGGRTDTQYF
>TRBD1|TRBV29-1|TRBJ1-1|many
TGCAGCGTCGCTACAGGGGGGAACACTGAAGCTTTCTTT
CSVATGGNTEAFF